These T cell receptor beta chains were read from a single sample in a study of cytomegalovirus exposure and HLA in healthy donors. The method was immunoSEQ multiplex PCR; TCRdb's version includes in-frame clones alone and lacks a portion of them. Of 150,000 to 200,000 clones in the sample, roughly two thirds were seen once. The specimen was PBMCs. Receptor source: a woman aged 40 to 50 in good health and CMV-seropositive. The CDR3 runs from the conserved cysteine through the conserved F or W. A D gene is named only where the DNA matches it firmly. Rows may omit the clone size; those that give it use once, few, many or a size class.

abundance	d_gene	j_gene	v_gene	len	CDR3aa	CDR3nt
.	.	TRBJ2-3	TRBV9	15	CASSVGDTLTDTQYF	TGTGCCAGCAGCGTAGGCGACACCCTGACAGATACGCAGTATTTT
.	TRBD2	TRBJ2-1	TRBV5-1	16	CASSLLATSGGAEQFF	TGCGCCAGCAGCTTGTTGGCGACTAGCGGGGGCGCCGAGCAGTTCTTC
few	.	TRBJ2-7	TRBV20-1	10	CSAGSYEQYF	TGCAGTGCTGGGAGCTACGAGCAGTACTTC
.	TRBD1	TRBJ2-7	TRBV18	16	CASSPPLSDRVDEQYF	TGTGCCAGCTCACCACCCCTTAGTGACAGGGTGGACGAGCAGTACTTC
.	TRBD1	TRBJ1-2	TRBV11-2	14	CASSDGSDRDGYTF	TGTGCCAGCAGCGACGGGTCGGACAGGGATGGCTACACCTTC
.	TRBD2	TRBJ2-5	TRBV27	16	CASSQGLAGVRETQYF	TGTGCCAGCAGTCAAGGACTAGCGGGAGTGAGAGAGACCCAGTACTTC
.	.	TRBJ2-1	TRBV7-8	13	CASSFSADYEQFF	TGTGCCAGCAGCTTTAGCGCTGATTATGAGCAGTTCTTC
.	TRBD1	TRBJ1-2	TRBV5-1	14	CASSLAQGDYGYTF	TGCGCCAGCAGCTTGGCCCAGGGGGACTATGGCTACACCTTC
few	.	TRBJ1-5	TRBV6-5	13	CASSPGGNQPQHF	TGTGCCAGCAGTCCGGGGGGGAATCAGCCCCAGCATTTT
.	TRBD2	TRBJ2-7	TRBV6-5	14	CASSPGTRPPEQYF	TGTGCCAGCAGCCCCGGGACTAGGCCCCCCGAGCAGTACTTC
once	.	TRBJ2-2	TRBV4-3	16	CASSQDSRVGTGELFF	TGCGCCAGCAGCCAAGATTCCAGGGTTGGAACCGGGGAGCTGTTTTTT
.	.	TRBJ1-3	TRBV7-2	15	CASSRNTGIRNTIYF	TGTGCCAGCAGCAGAAATACAGGGATCAGAAACACCATATATTTT
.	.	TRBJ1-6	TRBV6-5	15	CASSYWGRANSPLHF	TGTGCCAGCAGTTACTGGGGCAGGGCTAATTCACCCCTCCACTTT
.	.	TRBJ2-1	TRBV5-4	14	CASSLYQGGGEQFF	TGTGCCAGCAGCTTGTACCAGGGCGGCGGTGAGCAGTTCTTC
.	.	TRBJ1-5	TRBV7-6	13	CASSPQFNQPQNF	TGTGCCAGCAGCCCACAGTTCAATCAGCCCCAGAATTTT
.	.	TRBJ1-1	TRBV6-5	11	CASSYGPEAFF	TGTGCCAGCAGTTACGGGCCTGAAGCTTTCTTT